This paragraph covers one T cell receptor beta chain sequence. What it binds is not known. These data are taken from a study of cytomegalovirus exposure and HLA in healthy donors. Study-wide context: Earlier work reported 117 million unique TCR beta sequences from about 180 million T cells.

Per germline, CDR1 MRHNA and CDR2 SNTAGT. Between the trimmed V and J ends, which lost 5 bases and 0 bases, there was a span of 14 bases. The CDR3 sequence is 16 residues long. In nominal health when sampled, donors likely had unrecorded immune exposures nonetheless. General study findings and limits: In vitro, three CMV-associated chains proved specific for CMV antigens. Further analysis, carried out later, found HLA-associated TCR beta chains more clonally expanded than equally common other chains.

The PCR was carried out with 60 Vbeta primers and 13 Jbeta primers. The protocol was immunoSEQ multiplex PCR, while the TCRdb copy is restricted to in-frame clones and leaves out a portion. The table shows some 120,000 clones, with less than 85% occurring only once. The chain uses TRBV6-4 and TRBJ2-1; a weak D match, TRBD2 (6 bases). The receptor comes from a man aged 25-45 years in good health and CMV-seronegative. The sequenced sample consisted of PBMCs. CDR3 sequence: CASSSEGGNSYNEQFF. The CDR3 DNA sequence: TGTGCCAGCAGTTCTGAGGGAGGTAACTCCTACAATGAGCAGTTCTTC.